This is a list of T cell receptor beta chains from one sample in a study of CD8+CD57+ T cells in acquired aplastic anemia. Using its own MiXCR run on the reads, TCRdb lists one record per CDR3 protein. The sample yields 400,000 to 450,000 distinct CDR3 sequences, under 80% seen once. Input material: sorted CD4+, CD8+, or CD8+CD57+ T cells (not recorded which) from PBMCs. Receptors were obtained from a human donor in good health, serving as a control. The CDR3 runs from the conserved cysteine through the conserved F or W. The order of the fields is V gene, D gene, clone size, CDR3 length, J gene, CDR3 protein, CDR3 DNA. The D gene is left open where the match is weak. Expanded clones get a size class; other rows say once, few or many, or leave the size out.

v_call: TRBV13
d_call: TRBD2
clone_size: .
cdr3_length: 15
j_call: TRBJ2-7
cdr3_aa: CASSLGSGSSYEQYF
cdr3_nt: TGCGCCAGCAGCTTGGGGAGCGGGAGCTCCTACGAGCAGTACTTC

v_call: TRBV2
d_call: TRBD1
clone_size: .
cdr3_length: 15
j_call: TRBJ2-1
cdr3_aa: CASIPGQGAYNEQFF
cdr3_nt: TGTGCCAGCATCCCGGGACAGGGGGCCTACAATGAGCAGTTCTTC

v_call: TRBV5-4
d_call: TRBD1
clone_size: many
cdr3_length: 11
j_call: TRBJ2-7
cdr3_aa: CASQGAYEQYF
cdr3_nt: TGTGCCAGTCAGGGGGCCTACGAGCAGTACTTC

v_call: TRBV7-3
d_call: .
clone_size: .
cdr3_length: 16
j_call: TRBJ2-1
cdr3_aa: CASSQVVGGGSNEQFF
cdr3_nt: TGTGCCAGCAGCCAAGTGGTAGGGGGGGGTTCCAATGAGCAGTTCTTC

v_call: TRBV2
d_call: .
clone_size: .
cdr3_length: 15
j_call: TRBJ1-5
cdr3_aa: CASSLTTRPGQPQLF
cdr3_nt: TGTGCCAGCAGCTTGACCACACGCCCTGGCCAGCCCCAGCTTTTT

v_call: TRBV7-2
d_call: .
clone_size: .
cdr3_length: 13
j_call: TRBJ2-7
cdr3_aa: CASSVTRNYQQYF
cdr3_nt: TGTGCCAGTAGCGTGACACGGAACTACCAGCAGTACTTC

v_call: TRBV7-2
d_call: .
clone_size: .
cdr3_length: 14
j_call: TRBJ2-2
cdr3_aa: CASRGERGTGELFF
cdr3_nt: TGTGCCAGCAGGGGGGAGCGTGGGACCGGGGAGCTGTTTTTT

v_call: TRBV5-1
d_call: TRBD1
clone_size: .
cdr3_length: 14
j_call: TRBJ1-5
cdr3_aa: CASSSTGMNTPQHF
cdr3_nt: TGCGCCAGCAGCTCGACAGGGATGAACACGCCCCAGCATTTT

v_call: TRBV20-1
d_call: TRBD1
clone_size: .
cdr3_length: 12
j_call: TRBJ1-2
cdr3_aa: CSAVQGKDGYTF
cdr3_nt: TGCAGTGCCGTACAGGGGAAGGATGGCTACACCTTC

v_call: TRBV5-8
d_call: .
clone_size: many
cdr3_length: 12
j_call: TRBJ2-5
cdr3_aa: CASFSTGETQYF
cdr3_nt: TGTGCCAGCTTCTCGACCGGAGAGACCCAGTACTTC

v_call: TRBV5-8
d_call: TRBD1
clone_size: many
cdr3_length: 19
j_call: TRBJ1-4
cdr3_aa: CASSSGTGPQRGISEKLFF
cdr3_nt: TGTGCCAGCAGCTCGGGGACAGGTCCACAAAGGGGTATAAGTGAAAAACTGTTTTTT

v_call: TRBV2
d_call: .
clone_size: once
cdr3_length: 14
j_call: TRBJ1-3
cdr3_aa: CASSLEAGANTIFF
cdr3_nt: TGTGCCAGCAGCTTAGAGGCAGGGGCGAACACCATATTCTTT

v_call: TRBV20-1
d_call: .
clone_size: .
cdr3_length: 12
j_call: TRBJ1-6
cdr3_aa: CSARVNRDTVHF
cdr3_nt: TGCAGTGCTAGAGTTAATCGAGACACTGTCCACTTT

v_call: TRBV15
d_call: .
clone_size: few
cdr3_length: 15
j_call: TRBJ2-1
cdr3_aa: CATSRDSESYNEQFF
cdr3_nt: TGTGCCACCAGCAGAGACAGTGAGTCCTACAATGAGCAGTTCTTC